The TCR beta chain described here comes from a study of blood T cell repertoires in COVID-19. In the study overall: From the United States, Italy and Spain came samples of acute and convalescent COVID-19. The cDNA or gDNA used as material had been derived from T cells, B-cell-depleted T cells, or PBMCs.

In the study's own analysis: By means of reference gene primer amplification, nucleated cell counts were estimated. Profiling relied on immunoSEQ multiplex PCR, and the TCRdb table lists in-frame clones only, not all of them. The D gene and trimming were derived from the DNA, and the V and J assignments and clone size from that table. This repertoire shows about 230,000 clones, roughly 80% found once; its top ten account for 6% to 9.5%. The CDR3 has 14 residues. Unmatched junction bases numbered 12, after V lost 4 bases and J lost 11 bases. Germline values: CDR1 LNHDA, CDR2 SQIVND (reference sequence).

Specimen: peripheral blood. The gene calls are TRBV19 and TRBJ1-1; 8 positions match TRBD1. The clonotype was recovered from a woman in her fifties or sixties with acute or convalescent COVID-19. The CDR3 spells CASSKTGELWEAFF. The CDR3 nucleotides read TGTGCCAGTAGTAAGACAGGGGAGCTCTGGGAGGCTTTCTTT. Full variable domain (missing parts from reference TRBV19 and TRBJ1-1): DGGITQSPKYLFRKEGQNVTLSCEQNLNHDAMYWYRQDPGQGLRLIYYSQIVNDFQKGDIAEGYSVSREKKESFPLTVTSAQKNPTAFYLCASSKTGELWEAFFGQGTRLTVV.